A single sample is the source of the 23 T cell receptor beta chains below, sequenced in a study of CD8+CD57+ T cells in acquired aplastic anemia. Investigators profiled TCR beta VDJ and CDR3 from genomic DNA template. TCRdb called the reads again in MiXCR, with one record for every CDR3 protein. The sample records approximately 250,000 distinct CDR3 sequences, 70% to 85% being singletons. In patients chosen for sequencing, flow cytometry had shown CD8+CD57+ cell expansion. Sequences were obtained from sorted CD4+, CD8+, or CD8+CD57+ T cells (not recorded which) from PBMCs. The receptors shown here come from a human donor with aplastic anemia.

The rearrangement uses TRBV9 and TRBJ1-6; the D gene is possibly TRBD1 (5 bases). Trimming shortened V by 4 bases and J by 2 bases, and 13 bases separated the two germline ends. This CDR3 has 16 residues. Germline-derived CDR1 and CDR2 are SGDLS and YYNGEE. The CDR3, as DNA: TGTGCCAGCAGCTTGGGGGAGGATCCCTATAATTCACCCCTCCACTTT. This sequence encodes CASSLGEDPYNSPLHF.

About this clonotype: The junction departs from the called germline gene at one end, perhaps through a read error. This chain connects TRBV7-8 to TRBJ1-6; TRBD1 is a possible D gene (5 bases). Germline V gene data show CDR1 as SGHVS and CDR2 as FQNEAQ. The CDR3 sequence is 14 residues long. CDR3 sequence: CASSLAGGLATLHF. CDR3 DNA: TGTGCCAGCAGCTTGGCGGGGGGACTCGCTACGCTCCATTTT.

The count of this clonotype is one. The chain couples TRBV9 to TRBJ2-7, with 9 positions matching TRBD1. V trimming: 7 bases; J trimming: 0 bases; junction bases outside the gene matches: 11. CDR1 and CDR2 (germline): SGDLS, YYNGEE. The CDR3 has 16 amino acids. DNA for the CDR3: TGTGCCAGCTCACCAAGGGAGACAGGGGGCTCCTACGAGCAGTACTTC. It codes for CASSPRETGGSYEQYF. The full variable domain, rest sourced from reference TRBV9 and TRBJ2-7, is DSGVTQTPKHLITATGQRVTLRCSPRSGDLSVYWYQQSLDQGLQFLIQYYNGEERAKGNILERFSAQQFPDLHSELNLSSLELGDSALYFCASSPRETGGSYEQYFGPGTRLTVT.

The rearrangement joins TRBV7-8 to TRBJ2-3; the D gene is possibly TRBD1 (7 bases). Germline CDR1 is SGHVS and CDR2 is FQNEAQ. This CDR3 is built from 14 residues. Trimming left V 3 bases short and J 14 bases short, with 21 bases between. Here the CDR3 reads CASSFAPGGTALYF. For the CDR3, the DNA is TGTGCCAGCAGCTTTGCTCCAGGCGGGACAGCCCTGTATTTT. Full variable domain (rest looked up from reference TRBV7-8 and TRBJ2-3): GAGVSQSPRYKVAKRGQDVALRCDPISGHVSLFWYQQALGQGPEFLTYFQNEAQLDKSGLPSDRFFAERPEGSVSTLKIQRTQQEDSAVYLCASSFAPGGTALYFGPGTRLTVL.

This clonotype occurred a few times. J is TRBJ2-3 and V is TRBV6-5; no firm D call. Trimming left V 0 bases short and J 0 bases short, with 1 base between. CDR1 is MNHEY and CDR2 is SVGAGI in the germline V gene. The CDR3 is 13 residues long. CDR3 DNA: TGTGCCAGCAGTTACTCTAGCACAGATACGCAGTATTTT. Encoded protein: CASSYSSTDTQYF.

V is TRBV7-8 and J is TRBJ2-3; D call uncertain. This CDR3 comprises 13 residues. Germline CDR1 reads SGHVS; CDR2 reads FQNEAQ. The V gene lost 0 bases and the J gene lost 12 bases, with 13 bases spanning the gap. The CDR3 DNA sequence: TGTGCCAGCAGCTTAGCGGGCACAGATGCTCAGTATTTT. It is translated as CASSLAGTDAQYF.

The chain uses TRBV11-3 and TRBJ2-7; a possible D gene is TRBD1 (5 bases). This CDR3 contains 14 residues. Between the trimmed V and J ends, which lost 3 bases and 2 bases, there was a span of 11 bases. CDR1 is SGHNT and CDR2 is YENEEA in the germline V gene. The CDR3: CASSFRVTAYEQYF. The DNA of the CDR3 is TGTGCCAGCAGCTTCCGGGTGACAGCCTACGAGCAGTACTTC.

The V gene is TRBV15, the J gene TRBJ2-3; a possible D gene is TRBD2 (6 bases). The CDR3 has 15 amino acids. Germline V CDR1 and CDR2: LNHNV, YYDKDF (reference sequence). V shed 5 bases and J shed 1 base, with 13 bases lying between them. The CDR3 DNA is TGTGCCACCAGCCGCGGGGACGGGGGCACAGATACGCAGTATTTT. Translation: CATSRGDGGTDTQYF.

As regards this clonotype: One junction end disagrees with the germline gene, perhaps due to a read error. The chain uses TRBV7-9 and TRBJ1-5, with D possibly being TRBD1 (6 bases). There are 14 residues in the CDR3. The germline V gene encodes CDR1 SEHNR and CDR2 FQNEAQ (reference sequence). In nucleotides, the CDR3 is TGTGCCAGCAGCGATCAGAGAAGCGGGGGGCCCGAGGAGTTT. This translates into CASSDQRSGGPEEF.

For this clonotype: A read error may account for a junction end that differs from germline. The chain joins TRBV2 to TRBJ1-1, with D tentatively TRBD1 (6 bases). The CDR3 is 13 amino acids. Germline V lookup: CDR1 SNHLY, CDR2 FYNNEI. The CDR3 here is CASGRGEGDTHHF. The CDR3 DNA reads TGTGCCAGCGGCCGCGGAGAGGGGGATACGCACCACTTT.

The gene calls are TRBV2 and TRBJ2-1, with D maybe TRBD2 (6 bases). The CDR3 totals 15 residues. Germline lookup yields CDR1 SNHLY and CDR2 FYNNEI. V was shortened by 5 bases and J by 8 bases, with 19 bases between the two germline ends. CDR3 region: CASSLVCGEAYEQFF. The CDR3 DNA follows: TGTGCCAGCAGTTTAGTCTGCGGGGAGGCGTATGAGCAGTTCTTC. The whole variable domain, filled in from reference TRBV2 and TRBJ2-1, reads EPEVTQTPSHQVTQMGQEVILRCVPISNHLYFYWYRQILGQKVEFLVSFYNNEISEKSEIFDDQFSVERPDGSNFTLKIRSTKLEDSAMYFCASSLVCGEAYEQFFGPGTRLTVL.

In its sample, this clonotype was seen once. The chain employs TRBV2 and TRBJ2-1; D is perhaps TRBD2 (6 bases). Trimming pared 6 bases from V and 3 bases from J, leaving 15 bases between. The germline V gene has CDR1 SNHLY and CDR2 FYNNEI. The CDR3 is made up of 15 amino acids. The CDR3 region has the DNA TGTGCCAGCAGCCCCCGGGACTCCCGCTACAATGAGCAGTTCTTC. Its translation is CASSPRDSRYNEQFF.

V usage is TRBV7-8 and J usage is TRBJ2-3, with D perhaps TRBD1 or TRBD2 (6 bases each). The CDR3 is 15 residues long. From germline, CDR1 is SGHVS and CDR2 FQNEAQ. V was pared by 8 bases and J by 15 bases, with 30 bases between. CDR3 DNA: TGTGCCAGCGGCGACGGGGGCACAGATACGCATAATTTTTATTTT. It codes for CASGDGGTDTHNFYF.

The J gene is TRBJ2-3, the V gene TRBV20-1; TRBD2 aligns across 7 bases. J gave up 1 base and V 1 base, and 2 bases lay outside the gene matches. This CDR3 comprises 14 residues. CDR1 and CDR2 from the germline V gene are DFQATT and SNEGSKA (reference sequence). The CDR3 nucleotides read TGCAGTGCTAGAGTTGCGGGGGGCACAGATACGCAGTATTTT. Its translation: CSARVAGGTDTQYF.

Comments on this clonotype: The CDR3 end shows no conserved phenylalanine or tryptophan, and so a read error is likely. The chain joins TRBV9 to TRBJ2-3; tentative D call: TRBD2 (5 bases). V lost 5 bases, J lost 12 bases, and 16 bases lay in between. This CDR3 is 12 amino acids long. Germline V gives CDR1 SGDLS, CDR2 YYNGEE. The CDR3 coding sequence is TGTGCCAGCAGACGGGATGGGGAAACTCAGTATTCC. Translated: CASRRDGETQYS.

Concerning this clonotype: The conserved final phenylalanine or tryptophan is absent from the CDR3, which likely points to a read error. Because the CDR3's place on the DNA is in doubt, the DNA is left out and the CDR3 is given as listed by TCRdb. V gene TRBV7-3 combines with J gene TRBJ2-3; the D call of TRBD2 is as the table states it, not checked on the DNA. Germline V gene lookup returns CDR1 SGHTA and CDR2 FQGTGA. The CDR3 extends over 14 residues, inclusive of both ends. The CDR3 here is CASSSSGTWGETQY.

A word on this clonotype: One end of the junction does not line up with germline, which may come from a read error. V gene TRBV5-6 combines with J gene TRBJ2-3, with D perhaps matching TRBD2 (6 bases). Germline CDR1 SGHDT, CDR2 YYEEEE. The CDR3 runs 16 residues. The CDR3 nucleotides are TGTGCCAGTAGTACGGCCCTAGCGCCTAGCACAGATGCGCAGTATTTT. Translated: CASSTALAPSTDAQYF.

The V gene is TRBV7-2, the J gene TRBJ2-3; 7 bases line up with TRBD2. The V gene's germline CDR1 is SGHTA and CDR2 FQGNSA. With V trimmed by 3 bases and J by 5 bases, 8 bases remained unmatched. CDR3 size: 15 residues. CDR3 loop: CASSLASGPGDTQYF. CDR3 bases: TGTGCCAGCAGCTTGGCTAGCGGTCCCGGAGATACGCAGTATTTT. The full variable domain, rest sourced from reference TRBV7-2 and TRBJ2-3, is GAGVSQSPSNKVTEKGKDVELRCDPISGHTALYWYRQSLGQGLEFLIYFQGNSAPDKSGLPSDRFSAERTGGSVSTLTIQRTQQEDSAVYLCASSLASGPGDTQYFGPGTRLTVL.

The chain employs TRBV6-5 and TRBJ1-1, with TRBD1 matching 7 bases. Germline CDR1 MNHEY, CDR2 SVGAGI. There are 14 residues in the CDR3. Germline trimming cut 7 bases from V and 2 bases from J; bases unmatched to any gene: 7. The CDR3 loop reads CASTQGTVNTEAFF. CDR3 nucleotide sequence: TGTGCCAGCACCCAAGGGACAGTAAACACTGAAGCTTTCTTT.

The rearrangement joins TRBV7-3 to TRBJ2-5; tentatively, D is TRBD1 (6 bases). Germline V gene sequence: CDR1 SGHTA, CDR2 FQGTGA. The CDR3 is made up of 14 amino acids. V was cut by 8 bases and J by 14 bases, with 27 bases left in between. The CDR3 here is CASSRQANAVKHYF. CDR3 sequence (DNA): TGTGCCAGCTCAAGACAGGCCAACGCCGTTAAACACTACTTC.

The chain couples TRBV7-8 to TRBJ2-4, with 11 bases aligning to TRBD2. V shed 4 bases, J shed 3 bases, and the junction held 5 bases outside the gene matches. CDR3 length: 16 residues. The germline CDR1 and CDR2 sequences are SGHVS and FQNEAQ. CDR3 sequence: CASSSLAGVGKNIQYF. The CDR3 bases are TGTGCCAGCAGCTCACTAGCGGGAGTAGGCAAAAACATTCAGTACTTC.

The V and J genes are TRBV5-6 and TRBJ2-3; tentative D call: TRBD2 (6 bases). V was pared by 7 bases and J by 6 bases, with 18 bases between. CDR1 and CDR2 from the germline V gene are SGHDT and YYEEEE. This CDR3 spans 14 amino acids. The CDR3 DNA reads TGTGCCAGCCTCTCTTCGCGGGGTCCCGATACGCAGTATTTT. This codes for CASLSSRGPDTQYF.

This chain connects TRBV7-9 to TRBJ2-3, with D perhaps TRBD1 or TRBD2 (5 bases each). This CDR3 spans 14 amino acids. Germline V CDR1 and CDR2: SEHNR, FQNEAQ (reference sequence). V gave up 2 bases and J gave up 15 bases, with 21 bases separating them. CDR3 DNA sequence: TGTGCCAGCAGCTTAACTGGAGGTATCGACAGTTATTATTTT. Translating it yields CASSLTGGIDSYYF.